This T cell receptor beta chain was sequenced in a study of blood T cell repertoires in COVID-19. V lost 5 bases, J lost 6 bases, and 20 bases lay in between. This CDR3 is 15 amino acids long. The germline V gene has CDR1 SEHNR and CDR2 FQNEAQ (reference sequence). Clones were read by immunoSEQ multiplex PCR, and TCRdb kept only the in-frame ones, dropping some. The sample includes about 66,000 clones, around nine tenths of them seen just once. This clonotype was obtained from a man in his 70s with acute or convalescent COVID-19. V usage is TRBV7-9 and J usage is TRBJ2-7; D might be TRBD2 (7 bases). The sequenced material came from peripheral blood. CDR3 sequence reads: CASSRLRARGAEQYF. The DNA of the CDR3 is TGTGCCAGCAGCCGCTTACGAGCTCGGGGGGCCGAGCAGTACTTC.